The 21 T cell receptor beta chains given below trace back to one sample, sequenced in a study of blood T cell repertoires in COVID-19. TCRdb keeps only in-frame clones here, not all; method: immunoSEQ multiplex PCR. The sample lists around 100,000 clones, around 83% occurring once. The sample consisted of peripheral blood. The receptors were sampled from a man between 35 and 55 years old with acute or convalescent COVID-19.

The V and J genes are TRBV2 and TRBJ2-1; D is uncertain. V lost 4 bases and J lost 2, with 15 bases in between. Germline CDR1 is SNHLY and CDR2 is FYNNEI. The CDR3 is made up of 16 amino acids. This CDR3 is CASSVVLLVTYNEQFF. CDR3 bases: TGTGCCAGCAGTGTAGTCTTGTTAGTTACCTACAATGAGCAGTTCTTC.

This clone is a singleton in its sample. The V gene is TRBV11-2, the J gene TRBJ2-7; 7 nucleotides match TRBD1. Looked up from germline, CDR1 is SGHAT and CDR2 is FQNNGV. CDR3 length: 15 residues. V lost 1 base, J lost 6 bases, and 9 bases stayed unmatched. The CDR3: CASSLGDRRFGEQYF. DNA of the CDR3: TGTGCCAGCAGCTTAGGGGACAGAAGGTTCGGCGAGCAGTACTTC.

Here the CDR3 DNA reads TGCGCCAGCAGCTCCTCCGGGACAGGGGCCCCCCGGAATGAAAAACTGTTTTTT. As protein: CASSSSGTGAPRNEKLFF. The V gene is TRBV5-1, the J gene TRBJ1-4; TRBD1 matches 10 bases. The germline gives CDR1 SGHRS, CDR2 YFSETQ. This CDR3 contains 18 residues. Trimming took 3 bases from V and 5 from J; bases not matched to a gene: 13.

The chain has TRBV5-8 and TRBJ2-3; 8 bases agree with TRBD2. The CDR3 loop spans 17 amino acids. Germline CDR1 and CDR2: SGHTS and YDEGEE. After removal of 3 bases from V and 0 bases from J, the junction contained 9 bases not matched to a gene. The chain's CDR3 is CASSSTRTSSSTDTQYF. The CDR3 coding sequence is TGTGCCAGCAGCTCGACCCGGACTAGCTCAAGCACAGATACGCAGTATTTT.

The V call is TRBV5-6, the J call TRBJ1-4; TRBD1 agrees at 9 bases. In germline, CDR1 is SGHDT, CDR2 YYEEEE. Trimming at V came to 4 bases and at J to 7 bases, leaving 17 bases not matched to a gene. The CDR3 covers 18 residues. The CDR3 protein is CASSDKLGAQGAREKLFF. For the CDR3, the DNA is TGTGCCAGCAGCGACAAACTTGGCGCACAGGGGGCGCGTGAAAAACTGTTTTTT.

This chain connects TRBV6-5 to TRBJ2-7; D gene unclear. Germline CDR1 is MNHEY and CDR2 is SVGAGI. The CDR3 spans 13 residues. V was clipped by 8 bases and J by 0 bases, with 11 bases between them. The CDR3 spells CASRPGSSYEQYF. Written as DNA, the CDR3 is TGTGCCAGCCGCCCAGGTAGCTCCTACGAGCAGTACTTC.

This clone has a handful of counts. The chain is built from TRBV6-5 and TRBJ1-6, with D unclear. CDR1 and CDR2 from the germline V gene are MNHEY and SVGAGI. This CDR3 contains 13 residues. V was shortened by 6 bases and J by 5 bases, with 8 bases between the two germline ends. The CDR3 sequence: CASRGGHNSPLHF. The DNA for the CDR3 is TGTGCCAGCAGGGGAGGACATAATTCACCCCTCCACTTT.

The chain has TRBV7-2 and TRBJ1-2; D gene unclear. CDR3 length equals 13 residues. In germline, CDR1 is SGHTA, CDR2 FQGNSA. V was trimmed by 3 bases and J by 5 bases, leaving 10 bases between them. The CDR3 DNA reads as TGTGCCAGCAGCTTGATTCAACAGTATGGCTACACCTTC. This sequence encodes CASSLIQQYGYTF.

The V and J genes are TRBV25-1 and TRBJ2-7; 8 bases map to TRBD1. Germline V lookup: CDR1 MGHDK, CDR2 SYGVNS. The CDR3 is 14 residues long. Unmatched junction bases numbered 5, after V lost 6 bases and J lost 1 base. Here the CDR3 reads CASSRQGTSYEQYF. For the CDR3, the DNA is TGTGCCAGCAGCCGACAGGGGACATCCTACGAGCAGTACTTC.

The genes are TRBV5-4 and TRBJ2-5, with D possibly TRBD2 on 5 matching bases. Germline V gene lookup returns CDR1 SGHNT and CDR2 YYREEE (reference sequence). CDR3 length: 16 residues. V dropped 4 bases and J dropped 3 bases, with 19 bases sitting between them. For the CDR3, the DNA is TGTGCCAGCAGCCCCCGTGGCGGGCGAATAAAAGAGACCCAGTACTTC. As protein: CASSPRGGRIKETQYF.

V gene TRBV29-1 combines with J gene TRBJ2-3; 9 bases align to TRBD1. CDR1 is SQVTM and CDR2 is ANQGSEA in the germline V gene. This CDR3 spans 13 amino acids. J lost 5 bases, V lost 6 bases, and 6 bases had no gene match. CDR3 residues: CSVRRQGGDTQYF. In nucleotides, the CDR3 is TGCAGCGTCAGGCGACAGGGGGGAGATACGCAGTATTTT.

V gene TRBV12-5 combines with J gene TRBJ2-7; 7 nucleotides agree with TRBD1. V shed 1 base, J shed 6 bases, and the junction held 6 bases outside the gene matches. The CDR3 runs 14 residues. Per germline, CDR1 LGHNT and CDR2 FRNRAP. DNA of the CDR3: TGTGCTAGTGGTTTGGACAGGGGTAAGGGCGAGCAGTACTTC. It is translated as CASGLDRGKGEQYF.

This chain links TRBV7-6 with TRBJ1-4; maybe TRBD1 (5 bases). In germline, CDR1 is SGHVS, CDR2 FNYEAQ. V was clipped by 1 base and J by 4 bases, with 10 bases between them. The CDR3 is made up of 15 amino acids. DNA of the CDR3: TGTGCCAGCAGCTTAGGTCAGGGCGTTAATGAAAAACTGTTTTTT. This encodes CASSLGQGVNEKLFF. The entire variable domain, with the rest obtained from reference TRBV7-6 and TRBJ1-4, is as follows: GAGVSQSPRYKVTKRGQDVALRCDPISGHVSLYWYRQALGQGPEFLTYFNYEAQQDKSGLPNDRFSAERPEGSISTLTIQRTEQRDSAMYRCASSLGQGVNEKLFFGSGTQLSVL.

The chain joins TRBV4-3 to TRBJ1-4; TRBD1 matches at 8 bases. V was pared by 3 bases and J by 5 bases, with 11 bases of the junction left unmatched. The CDR3 loop spans 17 amino acids. Germline-derived CDR1 and CDR2 are LGHNA and YSLEER. This CDR3 is CASSQKPGQGSNEKLFF. The DNA for the CDR3 is TGCGCCAGCAGCCAGAAACCAGGACAGGGATCAAATGAAAAACTGTTTTTT.

The V call is TRBV7-2, the J call TRBJ1-6; 7 nucleotides align to TRBD1. The germline gives CDR1 SGHTA, CDR2 FQGNSA. The V gene end was trimmed by 6 bases and the J gene end by 9 bases; junction bases not matched to a gene: 11. The CDR3 has 15 amino acids. The CDR3 here is CASSPKTGAGSPLHF. The CDR3 nucleotides are TGTGCCAGCAGTCCTAAAACAGGGGCCGGTTCACCCCTCCACTTT.

The chain uses TRBV5-1 and TRBJ1-6; TRBD1 agrees at 11 bases. This CDR3 is 14 amino acids long. V trimming: 3 bases; J trimming: 7 bases; junction bases outside the gene matches: 0. Germline assignment: CDR1 SGHRS and CDR2 YFSETQ. The CDR3 loop reads CASSWTGGNSPLHF. CDR3 nucleotides: TGCGCCAGCAGCTGGACAGGGGGCAATTCACCCCTCCACTTT.

This chain uses TRBV24-1 with TRBJ2-2; TRBD1 matches at 11 bases. Germline V CDR1 and CDR2: KGHDR, SFDVKD. CDR3 size: 18 residues. The V segment lost 5 bases and the J segment 6 bases; nucleotides outside the gene matches: 13. The CDR3 loop is CATSGYTGTGGWPGELFF. CDR3 nucleotides: TGTGCCACCAGTGGTTACACCGGGACAGGGGGTTGGCCCGGGGAGCTGTTTTTT.

This chain connects TRBV5-1 to TRBJ1-2; the match to TRBD1 covers 7 bases. CDR1 SGHRS and CDR2 YFSETQ come from the germline V gene. This CDR3 is built from 16 residues. The V and J ends lost 4 bases and 1 base, in that order; junction bases with no gene match: 10. The CDR3 DNA reads as TGCGCCAGCAGCCCGGGACAGATGCCTATTAACTATGGCTACACCTTC. Protein sequence: CASSPGQMPINYGYTF. Based on the CDR3 plus reference TRBV5-1 and TRBJ1-2, the full variable domain is KAGVTQTPRYLIKTRGQQVTLSCSPISGHRSVSWYQQTPGQGLQFLFEYFSETQRNKGNFPGRFSGRQFSNSRSEMNVSTLELGDSALYLCASSPGQMPINYGYTFGSGTRLTVV.

This chain uses TRBV6-1 with TRBJ1-5, with 7 positions matching TRBD1. Germline-derived CDR1 and CDR2 are MNHNS and SASEGT. The CDR3 has 19 amino acids. The junction had 22 bases not matched to a gene; V was cut back by 4 bases and J by 7 bases. DNA for the CDR3: TGTGCCAGCAGTGGTTACAAGGGGGCGAAAGAAGGGGCGGGCCAGCCCCAGCATTTT. Translating gives CASSGYKGAKEGAGQPQHF.

Note on this clone: Other DNA sequences in the same sample also yield this CDR3. V gene TRBV2 combines with J gene TRBJ2-7, with 10 bases aligning to TRBD1. V lost 5 bases and J lost 3; bases outside the gene matches: 1. CDR1 and CDR2 (germline): SNHLY, FYNNEI. The CDR3 is made up of 13 amino acids. The CDR3 nucleotides are TGTGCCAGCAGTCGGGACAGGGGCTACGAGCAGTACTTC. Its protein is CASSRDRGYEQYF.

This clone has just one count. The genes are TRBV6-5 and TRBJ2-7; 7 positions match TRBD1. With V trimmed by 5 bases and J by 1 base, 8 bases remained unmatched. This CDR3 contains 15 residues. Germline CDR1 reads MNHEY; CDR2 reads SVGAGI. The CDR3 region is CASSKTGLTSYEQYF. The CDR3, as DNA: TGTGCCAGCAGTAAGACAGGGCTAACTTCCTACGAGCAGTACTTC.